The rows below give T cell receptor beta chains drawn from one sample of a study of blood T cell repertoires in COVID-19. Produced via immunoSEQ multiplex PCR; TCRdb's table is partial and in-frame only. The data contain approximately 250,000 clones, more than 85% of them singletons. The specimen sequenced was peripheral blood. The receptors stem from a woman aged 55-69 years with COVID-19, enrolled during active disease. The CDR3 runs from the conserved cysteine through the conserved F or W. Each record gives: D gene, J gene, V gene, clone size, CDR3 DNA, CDR3 protein. A D gene is named only where the DNA matches it firmly. Clone size is not always given. Where it is, it says once, few, many or a class for expanded clones.

>TRBD2|TRBJ2-1|TRBV4-1|NA
TGCGCCAGCAGCCTCACTAGCGGCTCCTACAATGAGCAGTTCTTC
CASSLTSGSYNEQFF
>NA|TRBJ1-2|TRBV5-5|NA
TGTGCCAGCAGACCCGACAGTACTAACTATGGCTACACCTTC
CASRPDSTNYGYTF
>TRBD2|TRBJ2-1|TRBV3-1/TRBV3-2|few
TGTGCCAGCAGCCAAGTCGCTAGCGGGATCCCCGAGCAGTTCTTC
CASSQVASGIPEQFF
>NA|TRBJ1-6|TRBV6-5|NA
TGTGCCAGCAGTTACTCGGGCGGGGATAATTCACCCCTCCACTTT
CASSYSGGDNSPLHF
>TRBD2|TRBJ2-1|TRBV27|NA
TGTGCCAGCAGTTTTCGGAGCGGGGCTAGCTCCTACAATGAGCAGTTCTTC
CASSFRSGASSYNEQFF
>TRBD2|TRBJ2-1|TRBV9|NA
TGTGCCAGCAGCGTTGCGCTAGGTGGGACTAGCGGGGGAAATGAGCAGTTCTTC
CASSVALGGTSGGNEQFF
>NA|TRBJ1-6|TRBV9|NA
TGTGCCAGCAGCGTATTCGGAGAACCGAGGGATTCACCCCTCCACTTT
CASSVFGEPRDSPLHF
>NA|TRBJ1-4|TRBV11-2|once
TGTGCCAGCAGCTTAGATATGCCAGGGCCAGATGAAAAACTGTTTTTT
CASSLDMPGPDEKLFF
>NA|TRBJ2-4|TRBV11-3|NA
TGTGCCAGCAGCTTAGGAGCCTCTAGGCGTTCTCTAGCCAAAAACATTCAGTACTTC
CASSLGASRRSLAKNIQYF
>NA|TRBJ2-7|TRBV6-5|NA
TGTGCCAGCAGTTACGTCCAGGGGGGCTCCTACGAGCAGTACTTC
CASSYVQGGSYEQYF
>TRBD2|TRBJ2-6|TRBV30|NA
TGTGCCTGGAGTGTACGCGGGGGACCTGGGGCCAACGTCCTGACTTTC
CAWSVRGGPGANVLTF
>NA|TRBJ1-4|TRBV27|NA
TGTGCCAGCAGTTTATCCTTCGGACACGAAACTAATGAAAAACTGTTTTTT
CASSLSFGHETNEKLFF
>NA|TRBJ1-5|TRBV19|NA
TGTGCCAGTAGTCCGCGGGGCCACATTAGCAATCAGCCCCAGCATTTT
CASSPRGHISNQPQHF
>NA|TRBJ1-1|TRBV6-1|NA
TGTGCCAGCAGTGATTGGGGGCAGATGAACACTGAAGCTTTCTTT
CASSDWGQMNTEAFF
>NA|TRBJ2-7|TRBV21-1|NA
TGTGCCAGCAGCACGGGACAGGGCCTGAGCTCCTACGAGCAGTACTTC
CASSTGQGLSSYEQYF
>TRBD1|TRBJ2-5|TRBV24-1|NA
TGTGCCACCAGTTTCGGACAGGGTTACCAAGAGACCCAGTACTTC
CATSFGQGYQETQYF
>TRBD1|TRBJ2-7|TRBV3-1/TRBV3-2|few
TGTGCCAGCAGCCAAGTGACAGGGAAGCAGTACTTC
CASSQVTGKQYF
>TRBD2|TRBJ2-2|TRBV4-1|NA
TGCGCCAGCAGCCCACTAGCGGGATATGGGAACAACCCCGGGGAGCTGTTTTTT
CASSPLAGYGNNPGELFF
>TRBD1|TRBJ1-2|TRBV14|NA
TGTGCCAGCAGCCCCGACAGGGCCGTTGGCTACACCTTC
CASSPDRAVGYTF
>TRBD2|TRBJ2-1|TRBV18|NA
TGTGCCAGCTCACCTAATGGACTAGCGGGAGGGAATGAGCAGTTCTTC
CASSPNGLAGGNEQFF
>NA|TRBJ1-4|TRBV6-6|NA
TGTGCCAGCAGTTACAGGCGGGGTGAGGGTGAAAAACTGTTTTTT
CASSYRRGEGEKLFF
>TRBD1|TRBJ1-6|TRBV9|NA
TGTGCCAGCAGCATACAGGGGGCCAGCAATTCACCCCTCCACTTT
CASSIQGASNSPLHF
>TRBD1|TRBJ2-7|TRBV11-2|NA
TGTGCCAGCAGCTTAGATAACAGGGGAATAGGCTACGAGCAGTACTTC
CASSLDNRGIGYEQYF
>TRBD1|TRBJ2-7|TRBV19|few
TGTGCCAGTAGCGAAGACAGGGGAAACGAGCAGTACTTC
CASSEDRGNEQYF
>NA|TRBJ1-3|TRBV11-3|NA
TGTGCCAGCAGCTTAGGCACACCCCCGCGGAACACCATATATTTT
CASSLGTPPRNTIYF
>TRBD2|TRBJ2-7|TRBV27|NA
TGTGCCAGCAGTTTATCGTCTAGCGGGAAAACCTACGAGCAGTACTTC
CASSLSSSGKTYEQYF
>NA|TRBJ1-5|TRBV9|once
TGTGCCAGCAGCGACCAGGGTAGCAATCAGCCCCAGCATTTT
CASSDQGSNQPQHF
>NA|TRBJ1-6|TRBV19|NA
TGTGCCAGTAGTATAGGAGGGAAAAATTCACCCCTCCACTTT
CASSIGGKNSPLHF
>TRBD2|TRBJ2-1|TRBV7-3|NA
TGTGCCAGCAGCTCGGGGGTCGGGACTAGCGGGAAAGGGACCTACAATGAGCAGTTCTTC
CASSSGVGTSGKGTYNEQFF
>TRBD1|TRBJ1-1|TRBV19|NA
TGTGCCAGTAGTTTGGGACAGGGGAACACTGAAGCTTTCTTT
CASSLGQGNTEAFF
>NA|TRBJ2-1|TRBV7-3|NA
TGTGCCAGCAGCTTAAGGCTAACTAGAGCTCACGATGAGCAGTTCTTC
CASSLRLTRAHDEQFF
>NA|TRBJ2-3|TRBV14|NA
TGTGCCAGCACAAGCGGGAGCACAGATACGCAGTATTTT
CASTSGSTDTQYF
>NA|TRBJ2-2|TRBV6-1|NA
TGTGCCAGCAGTGAAACCAGGGGATCAACAACCGGGGAGCTGTTTTTT
CASSETRGSTTGELFF
>TRBD2|TRBJ2-3|TRBV5-1|NA
TGCGCCAGCAGCTTGTTAGCGGGAGGGTTGAATACGCAGTATTTT
CASSLLAGGLNTQYF
>NA|TRBJ1-1|TRBV5-1|NA
TGCGCCAGCAGCTCGACTGTAAACACTGAAGCTTTCTTT
CASSSTVNTEAFF
>NA|TRBJ2-1|TRBV5-8|NA
TGTGCCAGCAGACTACCGGGACACCCTGACTACAATGAGCAGTTCTTC
CASRLPGHPDYNEQFF
>TRBD2|TRBJ2-3|TRBV5-4|NA
TGTGCCAGCAGCCAACCTAGCGGTTATAGCACAGATACGCAGTATTTT
CASSQPSGYSTDTQYF
>NA|TRBJ1-1|TRBV3-1/TRBV3-2|NA
TGTGCCAGCAGCCAAGAAGGTGGAGGGATCATGAACACTGAAGCTTTCTTT
CASSQEGGGIMNTEAFF
>TRBD2|TRBJ2-7|TRBV3-1/TRBV3-2|NA
TGTGCCAGCAGCAATCTAGCGGGAGGCAACTCCTACGAGCAGTACTTC
CASSNLAGGNSYEQYF
>NA|TRBJ1-5|TRBV5-5|NA
TGTGCCAGCAGCCGCGAAAGCAATCAGCCCCAGCATTTT
CASSRESNQPQHF
>TRBD1|TRBJ1-1|TRBV19|NA
TGTGCCAGTAGTATGGGGACAGGGGTAGCTTTCTTT
CASSMGTGVAFF
>NA|TRBJ2-1|TRBV7-6|NA
TGTGCCAGCAGCTTAGGGGATTCAGCGGATGAGCAGTTCTTC
CASSLGDSADEQFF
>TRBD1|TRBJ2-3|TRBV28|NA
TGTGCCAGCATGAACAGGGGCCCAGATACGCAGTATTTT
CASMNRGPDTQYF
>NA|TRBJ2-1|TRBV9|NA
TGTGCCAGCAGCCGTCCGGGTGTAAGTTGGAATGAGCAGTTCTTC
CASSRPGVSWNEQFF
>TRBD1|TRBJ1-1|TRBV6-5|NA
TGTGCCAGCAGATCGACAGGGGGGAAAGCTTTCTTT
CASRSTGGKAFF